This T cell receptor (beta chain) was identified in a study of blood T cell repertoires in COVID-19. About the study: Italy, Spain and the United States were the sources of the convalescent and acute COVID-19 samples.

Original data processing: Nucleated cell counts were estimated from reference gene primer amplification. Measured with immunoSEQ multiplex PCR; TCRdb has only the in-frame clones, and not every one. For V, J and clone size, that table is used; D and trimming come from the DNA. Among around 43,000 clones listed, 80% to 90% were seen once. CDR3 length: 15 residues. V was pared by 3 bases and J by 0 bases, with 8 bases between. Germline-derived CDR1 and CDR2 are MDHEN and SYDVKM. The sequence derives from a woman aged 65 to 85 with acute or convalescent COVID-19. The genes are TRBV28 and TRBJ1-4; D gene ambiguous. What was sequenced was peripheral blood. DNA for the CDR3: TGTGCCAGCAGTTTTTCGGTCGCAACTAATGAAAAACTGTTTTTT. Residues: CASSFSVATNEKLFF.